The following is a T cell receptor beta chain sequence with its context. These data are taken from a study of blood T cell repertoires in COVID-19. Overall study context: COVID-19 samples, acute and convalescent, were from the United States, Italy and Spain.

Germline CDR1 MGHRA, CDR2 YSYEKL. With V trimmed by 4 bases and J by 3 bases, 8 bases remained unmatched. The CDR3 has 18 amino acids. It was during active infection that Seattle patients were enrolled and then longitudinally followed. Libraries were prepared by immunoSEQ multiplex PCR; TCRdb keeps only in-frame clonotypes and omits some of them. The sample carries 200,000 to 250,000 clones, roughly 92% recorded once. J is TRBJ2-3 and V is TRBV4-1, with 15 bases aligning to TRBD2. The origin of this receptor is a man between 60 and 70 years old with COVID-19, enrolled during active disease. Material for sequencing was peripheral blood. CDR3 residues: CASSLGLAGGYGTDTQYF. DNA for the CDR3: TGCGCCAGCAGCCTCGGACTAGCGGGAGGGTATGGGACAGATACGCAGTATTTT.